This T cell receptor beta chain was captured by sequencing in a study of identical twins. Study observations and caveats: In cord blood, abundant beta clonotypes had fewer insertions; memory showed no trend.

The V gene lost 4 bases and the J gene lost 5 bases, with 12 bases spanning the gap. CDR1 and CDR2 from the germline V gene are SGHRS and YFSETQ. The CDR3 spans 13 residues. One entry per CDR3 protein results from TCRdb running MiXCR on the 5' RACE reads. Among over 200,000 distinct CDR3 sequences listed, roughly a tenth were seen once. The sample holds many counts of this clonotype. Its antigen is as yet unknown. The specimen was memory (CD45RO+) T cells sorted from blood. The chain couples TRBV5-1 to TRBJ1-1; D might be TRBD1 (5 bases). The source is a woman younger than 35 in good health. The chain's CDR3 is CASSVGVDTEAFF. The CDR3 DNA reads TGCGCCAGCAGCGTAGGGGTCGATACTGAAGCTTTCTTT.